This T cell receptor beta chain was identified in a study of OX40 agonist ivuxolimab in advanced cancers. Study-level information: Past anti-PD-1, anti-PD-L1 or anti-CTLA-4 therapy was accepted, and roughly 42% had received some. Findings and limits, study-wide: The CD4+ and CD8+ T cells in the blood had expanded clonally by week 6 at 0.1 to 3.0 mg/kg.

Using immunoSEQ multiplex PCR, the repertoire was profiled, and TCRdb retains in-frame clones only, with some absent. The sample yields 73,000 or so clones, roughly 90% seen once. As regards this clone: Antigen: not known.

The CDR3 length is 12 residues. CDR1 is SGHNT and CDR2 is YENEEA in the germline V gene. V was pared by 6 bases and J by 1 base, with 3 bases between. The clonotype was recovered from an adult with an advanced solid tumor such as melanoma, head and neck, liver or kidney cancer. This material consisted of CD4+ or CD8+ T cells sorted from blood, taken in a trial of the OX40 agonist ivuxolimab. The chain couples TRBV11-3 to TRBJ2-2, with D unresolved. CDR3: CASSKNTGELFF. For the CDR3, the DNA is TGTGCCAGCAGTAAGAACACCGGGGAGCTGTTTTTT.